This T cell receptor beta chain was captured in a study of control samples from healthy donors and cancer patients. The CDR3 runs to 13 residues. V lost 2 bases and J 3 bases, leaving 9 bases between the germline ends. CDR1 GTSNPN and CDR2 SVGIG come from the germline V gene (reference sequence). Produced via immunoSEQ multiplex PCR; TCRdb's table is partial and in-frame only. The repertoire holds about 100,000 clones, with just under 85% as singletons. Sequencing used blood. The TCR originated in a young man in good health. The chain is built from TRBV30 and TRBJ2-3, with D hard to call. Here the CDR3 reads CAWSFLGTDTQYF. CDR3 nucleotide sequence: TGTGCCTGGAGTTTTTTGGGAACAGATACGCAGTATTTT.